A single sample is the source of the 23 T cell receptor beta chains below, sequenced in a study of T cells in Graves' hyperthyroidism and ophthalmopathy. Using RNA transcripts as the source, TCR beta CDR3 regions were amplified. A first-round RT-PCR of the TCR CDR3 used the HTBI primer set. TCRdb re-derived calls from the multiplex PCR reads in MiXCR, one entry per CDR3 protein. The sample records more than 600,000 distinct CDR3 sequences, roughly 15% being singletons. The material sequenced was blood. The source of these receptors is a man aged 18 to 35 with Graves' hyperthyroidism.

CDR3 in amino acids: CASTQEGPTYEQYF. The CDR3 DNA follows: TGTGCCAGCACCCAAGAAGGACCAACCTACGAGCAGTACTTC. The J gene is TRBJ2-7, the V gene TRBV2; D not resolved. The CDR3 consists of 14 residues. Trimming removed 7 bases at V and 2 bases at J, with 15 bases between. Germline CDR1 SNHLY, CDR2 FYNNEI.

In this sample, this clonotype turned up many times. The J gene is TRBJ2-3, the V gene TRBV29-1; 11 bases align to TRBD1. Per germline, CDR1 SQVTM and CDR2 ANQGSEA. Unmatched junction bases numbered 5, after V lost 4 bases and J lost 5 bases. This CDR3 comprises 14 residues. CDR3 DNA sequence: TGCAGCGTTGGCGGACAGGGGGCTCGAGATACGCAGTATTTT. Translated, it gives CSVGGQGARDTQYF.

The chain joins TRBV20-1 to TRBJ2-3; 9 bases are a match to TRBD2. Germline V gives CDR1 DFQATT, CDR2 SNEGSKA (reference sequence). V shed 5 bases and J 8 bases; nucleotides not matched to a gene: 11. The CDR3 sequence is 14 residues long. Here the CDR3 reads CSASGTSRVGTQYF. The CDR3, as DNA: TGCAGTGCTTCCGGGACTAGCCGTGTGGGTACGCAGTATTTT.

The chain uses TRBV14 and TRBJ1-1; TRBD1 agrees at 7 bases. With 3 bases clipped from V and 4 bases from J, the junction kept 5 bases outside the gene matches. This CDR3 is built from 14 residues. The germline CDR1 and CDR2 sequences are SGHDN and FVKESK. CDR3 protein: CASSQYRGSTEAFF. The CDR3 DNA follows: TGTGCCAGCAGCCAGTACAGGGGTAGCACTGAAGCTTTCTTT.

This clonotype was counted at least ten times. J is TRBJ2-5 and V is TRBV6-1; no reliable D call. V was shortened by 10 bases and J by 5 bases, with 17 bases between the two germline ends. The CDR3 consists of 13 residues. The germline CDR1 and CDR2 sequences are MNHNS and SASEGT. As DNA, the CDR3 is TGTGCCACTCGGGTTCAGATTCAGGAGACCCAGTACTTC. Amino acid sequence: CATRVQIQETQYF.

This clonotype came up once. As DNA, the CDR3 is TGCGCCAGCAGCCAAGATCCTGGGGAGCAGTTCTTC. Translated: CASSQDPGEQFF. The chain has TRBV4-1 and TRBJ2-1; D gene unclear. Trimming shortened V by 0 bases and J by 10 bases, and 7 bases separated the two germline ends. Germline V gene sequence: CDR1 MGHRA, CDR2 YSYEKL. This CDR3 is built from 12 residues.

This chain links TRBV25-1 with TRBJ2-7; no clear D gene. The CDR3 spans 14 residues. Germline assignment: CDR1 MGHDK and CDR2 SYGVNS. The V end was cut by 1 base, the J end by 5 bases, with 12 bases between. CDR3 sequence: CASSELGSLHEQYF. The DNA of the CDR3 is TGTGCCAGCAGTGAATTAGGGTCACTCCACGAGCAGTACTTC.

This clonotype was counted a few times. The chain joins TRBV27 to TRBJ2-2, with unresolved D. CDR1 and CDR2 (germline): MNHEY, SMNVEV (reference sequence). This CDR3 contains 14 residues. V was cut by 11 bases and J by 1 base, with 14 bases left in between. The CDR3 is CACTPKGNTGELFF. CDR3 nucleotides: TGTGCCTGTACCCCGAAGGGGAACACCGGGGAGCTGTTTTTT.

The chain employs TRBV4-1 and TRBJ2-7; 13 nucleotides agree with TRBD2. The CDR3 consists of 15 residues. Germline CDR1 MGHRA, CDR2 YSYEKL. J was trimmed by 7 bases and V by 5 bases; bases with no gene match: 8. CDR3 DNA: TGCGCCAGCAGCTACGGACTAGCGGGAGTCCGGGAGCAGTACTTC. Protein: CASSYGLAGVREQYF.

This clonotype was seen repeatedly, ten times or more. The chain combines TRBV20-1 with TRBJ2-1; 8 bases are a match to TRBD1. The CDR3 spans 17 residues. CDR1 is DFQATT, CDR2 SNEGSKA, per germline (reference sequence). V shed 0 bases, J shed 0 bases, and the junction held 7 bases outside the gene matches. The CDR3 nucleotides read TGCAGTGCTAGAGATCCAGACAGGGGTAACTCCTACAATGAGCAGTTCTTC. Translating it yields CSARDPDRGNSYNEQFF.

Ten or more counts support this clonotype. V is TRBV3-1 and J is TRBJ1-2; D call uncertain. V lost 1 base and J 4 bases, leaving 13 bases between the germline ends. Germline assignment: CDR1 LGHDT and CDR2 YNNKEL (reference sequence). The CDR3 sequence is 15 residues long. The CDR3 nucleotides are TGTGCCAGCAGCCAAGTCGGGGTCATTAGCTATGGCTACACCTTC. It codes for CASSQVGVISYGYTF.

Concerning this clonotype itself: This may be a read error: a much more frequent sequence differs by one nucleotide. The CDR3 DNA sequence: TGTGCCAGCAATGTGCGCGGACTTTATGGAAACACCATATATTTT. Amino acids: CASNVRGLYGNTIYF. The gene calls are TRBV6-1 and TRBJ1-3; D unclear. Germline V lookup: CDR1 MNHNS, CDR2 SASEGT. Trimming pared 7 bases from V and 3 bases from J, leaving 16 bases between. The CDR3 extends over 15 amino acids.

The rearrangement links TRBV20-1 to TRBJ2-1, with TRBD2 as a possible D gene (5 bases). Germline V gene data show CDR1 as DFQATT and CDR2 as SNEGSKA (reference sequence). The CDR3 spans 15 residues. Trimming removed 4 bases at V and 1 base at J, with 14 bases between. CDR3 nucleotide sequence: TGCAGTGCTACCGGTAGCGTGGCGTCCTACAATGAGCAGTTCTTC. The encoded protein is CSATGSVASYNEQFF.

The chain links TRBV20-1 to TRBJ2-1; no definite D call. The CDR3 contains 12 residues. CDR1 and CDR2 (germline): DFQATT, SNEGSKA (reference sequence). V lost 3 bases to trimming and J lost 10 bases, with 13 bases between them. This CDR3 reads CSASRGTGEQFF. CDR3 DNA sequence: TGCAGTGCTAGCAGAGGAACCGGCGAGCAGTTCTTC.

This clonotype was observed a handful of times. The J gene is TRBJ2-5, the V gene TRBV14, with D hard to call. With 0 bases removed from V and 4 bases from J, the gap between germline ends came to 9 bases. CDR3 length: 14 amino acids. Germline CDR1 is SGHDN and CDR2 is FVKESK. Here the CDR3 reads CASSQEMGVETQYF. CDR3 nucleotides: TGTGCCAGCAGCCAAGAGATGGGTGTAGAGACCCAGTACTTC.

In this sample, this clonotype turned up a few times. This chain connects TRBV7-9 to TRBJ2-3, with 9 positions matching TRBD1. CDR1 SEHNR and CDR2 FQNEAQ come from the germline V gene (reference sequence). This CDR3 is built from 16 residues. V dropped 7 bases and J dropped 6; count of bases not matched to a gene: 14. For the CDR3, the DNA is TGTGCCAGCACCACTAACCGGGACAGGGTTTCGGATACGCAGTATTTT. Translation: CASTTNRDRVSDTQYF.

This clonotype was counted at least ten times. The chain uses TRBV7-2 and TRBJ1-2, with D possibly being TRBD1 (6 bases). The V gene's germline CDR1 is SGHTA and CDR2 FQGNSA. CDR3 size: 14 residues. V was pared by 3 bases and J by 3 bases, with 11 bases between. This CDR3 is CASSFVGGDYGYTF. CDR3 sequence (DNA): TGTGCCAGCAGCTTCGTAGGGGGAGACTATGGCTACACCTTC. The whole variable domain, remainder taken from reference TRBV7-2 and TRBJ1-2, is GAGVSQSPSNKVTEKGKDVELRCDPISGHTALYWYRQSLGQGLEFLIYFQGNSAPDKSGLPSDRFSAERTGGSVSTLTIQRTQQEDSAVYLCASSFVGGDYGYTFGSGTRLTVV.

This clonotype showed up just a few times. The CDR3 reads CASRRPGVSYEQYF. CDR3 DNA sequence: TGTGCCAGCAGGAGGCCAGGGGTATCCTACGAGCAGTACTTC. The chain employs TRBV6-1 and TRBJ2-7, with D perhaps matching TRBD1 (6 bases). Per germline, CDR1 MNHNS and CDR2 SASEGT. Between the trimmed V and J ends, which lost 6 bases and 1 base, there was a span of 13 bases. This CDR3 is 14 amino acids long.

This clonotype has ten or more counts. The chain links TRBV6-2 or TRBV6-3 to TRBJ2-3; TRBD2 matches 7 bases. Germline V gene data show CDR1 as MNHEY and CDR2 as SVGEGT. With 2 bases clipped from V and 1 base from J, the junction kept 0 bases outside the gene matches. CDR3 size: 14 residues. The CDR3 nucleotides are TGTGCCAGCAGTTACCGGGAGGGCACAGATACGCAGTATTTT. The encoded protein is CASSYREGTDTQYF.

This clonotype turned up a few times. The rearrangement uses TRBV27 and TRBJ2-5; 11 nucleotides match TRBD2. Germline values: CDR1 MNHEY, CDR2 SMNVEV (reference sequence). The CDR3 has 16 amino acids. V shed 2 bases and J 4 bases; nucleotides not matched to a gene: 6. CDR3 nucleotide sequence: TGTGCCAGCAGTTTAGGACTAGCGGGCACTTTAGAGACCCAGTACTTC. Translation: CASSLGLAGTLETQYF.

This clonotype was counted many times. CDR3 loop: CATSRARNNEQFF. The CDR3 DNA sequence: TGTGCCACCAGCAGGGCCCGCAACAATGAGCAGTTCTTC. V gene TRBV15 combines with J gene TRBJ2-1; D uncertain. From germline, CDR1 is LNHNV and CDR2 YYDKDF (reference sequence). This CDR3 is built from 13 residues. The V end lost 3 bases, the J end lost 5 bases, and 8 bases lay between the germline ends.

The chain carries TRBV19 and TRBJ2-7; 7 bases map to TRBD2. CDR3 size: 14 residues. V lost 7 bases, J lost 0 bases, and 6 bases stayed unmatched. Germline V gene lookup returns CDR1 LNHDA and CDR2 SQIVND (reference sequence). CDR3 residues: CASTVASGSYEQYF. The CDR3 nucleotides read TGTGCCAGTACAGTTGCTAGCGGCTCCTACGAGCAGTACTTC.

This clonotype showed up many times. The rearrangement uses TRBV3-1 and TRBJ2-2; D might be TRBD1 or TRBD2, each matching 5 bases. Germline CDR1 LGHDT, CDR2 YNNKEL (reference sequence). The CDR3 sequence is 17 residues long. V was cut by 1 base and J by 4 bases, with 16 bases left in between. CDR3 region: CASSQVLWAGSTGELFF. As DNA, the CDR3 is TGTGCCAGCAGCCAAGTGTTGTGGGCAGGGAGCACCGGGGAGCTGTTTTTT.